The clone carrying this TCR beta chain turned up a few times. Antigen unknown. The data are from a study of T cells in localized non-small cell lung cancer. Overall study results and limits: Appearance in adjacent lung was seen for a median around 60 of the top 100 tumor clones. One tumor region alone was sequenced, and heterogeneity therefore remains possible. An association was observed between higher blood T cell density and longer overall survival.

Only in-frame clones appear in the TCRdb table, and some are missing; sequencing was by immunoSEQ multiplex PCR. In the table there are just under 20,000 clones, roughly 90% of which are singletons. Germline V gene lookup returns CDR1 SGHTS and CDR2 YDEGEE. V shed 0 bases and J shed 2 bases, with 11 bases lying between them. The CDR3 has 15 amino acids. Sequenced here: peripheral blood, sampled before any cancer treatment. The clonotype was recovered from a man aged 40 to 70 with stage I lung adenocarcinoma. The chain is built from TRBV5-8 and TRBJ1-1; maybe TRBD1 (5 bases). This CDR3 reads CASSLDRRGNTEAFF. CDR3 sequence (DNA): TGTGCCAGCAGCTTGGACAGGCGGGGTAACACTGAAGCTTTCTTT.